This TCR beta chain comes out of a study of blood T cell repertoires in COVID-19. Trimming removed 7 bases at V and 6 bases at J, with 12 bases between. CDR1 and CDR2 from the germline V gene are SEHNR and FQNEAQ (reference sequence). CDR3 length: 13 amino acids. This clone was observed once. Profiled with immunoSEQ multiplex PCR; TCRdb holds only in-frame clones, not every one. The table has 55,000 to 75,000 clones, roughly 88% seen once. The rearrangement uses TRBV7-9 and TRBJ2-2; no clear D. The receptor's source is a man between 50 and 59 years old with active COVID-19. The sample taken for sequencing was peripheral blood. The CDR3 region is CASTPIGAGELFF. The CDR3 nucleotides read TGTGCCAGCACCCCTATCGGAGCCGGGGAGCTGTTTTTT.